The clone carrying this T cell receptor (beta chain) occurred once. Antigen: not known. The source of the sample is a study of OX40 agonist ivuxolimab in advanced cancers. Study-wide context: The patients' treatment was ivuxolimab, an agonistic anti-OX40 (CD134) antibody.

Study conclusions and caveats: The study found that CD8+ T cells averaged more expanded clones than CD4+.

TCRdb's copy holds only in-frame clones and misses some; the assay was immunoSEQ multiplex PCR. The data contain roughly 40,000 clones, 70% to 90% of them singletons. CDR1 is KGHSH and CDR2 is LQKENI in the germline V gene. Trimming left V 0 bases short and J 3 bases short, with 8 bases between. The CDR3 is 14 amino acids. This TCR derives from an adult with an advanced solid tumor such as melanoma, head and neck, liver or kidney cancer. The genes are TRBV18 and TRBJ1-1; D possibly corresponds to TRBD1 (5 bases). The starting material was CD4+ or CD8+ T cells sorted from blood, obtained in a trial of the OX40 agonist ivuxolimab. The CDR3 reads CASSPPGRDTEAFF. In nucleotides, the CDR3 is TGTGCCAGCTCACCACCGGGGCGGGACACTGAAGCTTTCTTT.